The entry below gives a single TCR beta chain sequence along with its context. What it binds is unknown. Here immunoSEQ multiplex PCR was the method, and the copy in TCRdb shows in-frame clones only, minus some. The sample records approximately 350,000 clones, 67% being singletons. The entry originates in a study of cytotoxic CD8 clonotypes in ibrutinib-treated CLL. Study information: Response samples were taken after a median of approximately 11 months on treatment, range 6 to 36.

This CDR3 spans 15 amino acids. Germline trimming cut 6 bases from V and 1 base from J; bases unmatched to any gene: 3. Looked up from germline, CDR1 is SEHNR and CDR2 is FQNEAQ (reference sequence). Study-level findings and limits: An increase in clonality occurred at ibrutinib response, followed by a return toward baseline at progression. Relative to age-matched healthy donors, clonality at baseline was higher, and it tracked circulating CD8+ T-cell counts.

The clonotype originates from a human donor with chronic lymphocytic leukemia. The material was PBMCs, obtained after 36 months of ibrutinib treatment. This chain links TRBV7-9 with TRBJ2-2; TRBD2 agrees at 9 bases. The CDR3: CASRIAGVNTGELFF. CDR3 bases: TGTGCCAGCAGGATAGCGGGAGTGAACACCGGGGAGCTGTTTTTT.